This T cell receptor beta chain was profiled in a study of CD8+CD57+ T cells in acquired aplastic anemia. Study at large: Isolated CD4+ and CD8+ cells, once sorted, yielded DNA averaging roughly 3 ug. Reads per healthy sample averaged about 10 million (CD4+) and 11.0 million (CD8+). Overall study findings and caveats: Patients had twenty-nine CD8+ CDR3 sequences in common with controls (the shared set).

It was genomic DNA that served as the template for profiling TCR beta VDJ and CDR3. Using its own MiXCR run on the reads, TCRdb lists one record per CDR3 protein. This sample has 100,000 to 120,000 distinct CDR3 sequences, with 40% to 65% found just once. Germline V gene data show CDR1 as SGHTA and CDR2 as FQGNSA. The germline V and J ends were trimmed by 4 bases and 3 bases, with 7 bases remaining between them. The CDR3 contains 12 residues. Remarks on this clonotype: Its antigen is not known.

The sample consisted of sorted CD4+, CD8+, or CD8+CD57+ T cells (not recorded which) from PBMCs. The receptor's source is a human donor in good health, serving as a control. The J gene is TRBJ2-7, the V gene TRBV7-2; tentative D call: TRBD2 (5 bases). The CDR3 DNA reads TGTGCCAGCAGCTGGGCGGGCTACGAGCAGTACTTC. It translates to CASSWAGYEQYF.